These T cell receptor beta chains were read from a single sample in a study of blood T cell repertoires in COVID-19. Using immunoSEQ multiplex PCR, the repertoire was profiled, and TCRdb retains in-frame clones only, with some absent. The data contain about 150,000 clones, less than 80% of them singletons. Material for sequencing was PBMCs or T cells enriched from blood (not recorded which). The source of these receptors is a woman in her seventies in a cohort exposed to, infected with or recovered from COVID-19 (not recorded which). The CDR3 runs from the conserved cysteine through the conserved F or W. The order of the fields is J gene, V gene, clone size, D gene, CDR3 protein, CDR3 DNA. A D gene is named only where the DNA matches it firmly. Size is stated for part of the rows, as once, few or many counts, or as a class when the clone is expanded.

j_gene: TRBJ2-1; v_gene: TRBV6-6; abundance: few; d_gene: .; CDR3aa: CASSAGDYNEQFF; CDR3nt: TGTGCCAGCAGCGCCGGGGATTACAATGAGCAGTTCTTC
j_gene: TRBJ2-1; v_gene: TRBV5-1; abundance: .; d_gene: .; CDR3aa: CASSQTGGVYNEQFF; CDR3nt: TGCGCCAGCAGCCAAACAGGTGGGGTGTACAATGAGCAGTTCTTC
j_gene: TRBJ1-1; v_gene: TRBV7-4; abundance: .; d_gene: .; CDR3aa: CASSTHSVHEAFF; CDR3nt: TGTGCCAGCAGCACCCATAGCGTACACGAAGCTTTCTTT
j_gene: TRBJ1-6; v_gene: TRBV12-5; abundance: .; d_gene: .; CDR3aa: CASGSVLTPNSPLHF; CDR3nt: TGTGCTAGTGGTTCCGTTCTTACACCTAATTCACCCCTCCACTTT
j_gene: TRBJ2-2; v_gene: TRBV9; abundance: once; d_gene: TRBD1; CDR3aa: CASRRGRATGELFF; CDR3nt: TGTGCCAGCAGGAGGGGGCGAGCCACCGGGGAGCTGTTTTTT
j_gene: TRBJ2-1; v_gene: TRBV5-4; abundance: .; d_gene: TRBD1; CDR3aa: CASSQPGQGWNEQFF; CDR3nt: TGTGCCAGCAGCCAACCGGGACAGGGGTGGAATGAGCAGTTCTTC
j_gene: TRBJ1-3; v_gene: TRBV27; abundance: .; d_gene: .; CDR3aa: CASSLAAGNTIYF; CDR3nt: TGTGCCAGCAGTTTAGCAGCTGGAAACACCATATATTTT
j_gene: TRBJ2-1; v_gene: TRBV2; abundance: .; d_gene: TRBD2; CDR3aa: CASKREGPGEQFF; CDR3nt: TGTGCCAGCAAACGGGAGGGCCCGGGTGAGCAGTTCTTC
j_gene: TRBJ1-6; v_gene: TRBV28; abundance: once; d_gene: TRBD1; CDR3aa: CASSLRTGRAPLHF; CDR3nt: TGTGCCAGCAGTCTCCGGACAGGGAGGGCACCCCTCCACTTT
j_gene: TRBJ2-2; v_gene: TRBV2; abundance: .; d_gene: TRBD2; CDR3aa: CASSGLSGLALGTGELFF; CDR3nt: TGTGCCAGCAGTGGTCTGTCGGGACTAGCTTTAGGAACCGGGGAGCTGTTTTTT
j_gene: TRBJ1-1; v_gene: TRBV5-1; abundance: .; d_gene: .; CDR3aa: CASSLLPGANTEAFF; CDR3nt: TGCGCCAGCAGCTTGCTTCCAGGGGCGAACACTGAAGCTTTCTTT
j_gene: TRBJ2-1; v_gene: TRBV23-1; abundance: .; d_gene: TRBD1; CDR3aa: CASSPGQSSSYNEQFF; CDR3nt: TGCGCCAGCAGTCCGGGACAGTCGAGCTCCTACAATGAGCAGTTCTTC
j_gene: TRBJ1-6; v_gene: TRBV28; abundance: .; d_gene: TRBD1; CDR3aa: CASSLFRTGNSPLHF; CDR3nt: TGTGCCAGCAGTTTATTCCGGACAGGGAATTCACCCCTCCACTTT
j_gene: TRBJ2-2; v_gene: TRBV13; abundance: few; d_gene: .; CDR3aa: CASSFTSIGELFF; CDR3nt: TGTGCCAGCAGCTTTACTAGCATCGGGGAGCTGTTTTTT
j_gene: TRBJ2-7; v_gene: TRBV2; abundance: few; d_gene: TRBD2; CDR3aa: CASVDTSGSDYEQYF; CDR3nt: TGTGCCAGCGTCGACACTAGCGGGAGTGACTACGAGCAGTACTTC
j_gene: TRBJ2-1; v_gene: TRBV28; abundance: .; d_gene: TRBD1; CDR3aa: CASSLFPGQGVNEQFF; CDR3nt: TGTGCCAGCAGTTTATTTCCGGGACAGGGGGTCAATGAGCAGTTCTTC
j_gene: TRBJ1-4; v_gene: TRBV4-3; abundance: many; d_gene: .; CDR3aa: CASSQDTSQGNEKLFF; CDR3nt: TGCGCCAGCAGCCAAGATACAAGTCAGGGTAATGAAAAACTGTTTTTT
j_gene: TRBJ2-5; v_gene: TRBV6-5; abundance: .; d_gene: TRBD1; CDR3aa: CASRPPGQQETQYF; CDR3nt: TGTGCCAGCAGACCTCCGGGACAGCAAGAGACCCAGTACTTC
j_gene: TRBJ2-6; v_gene: TRBV6-1; abundance: .; d_gene: .; CDR3aa: CASSDEGSGANVLTF; CDR3nt: TGTGCCAGCAGTGACGAGGGCTCTGGGGCCAACGTCCTGACTTTC
j_gene: TRBJ2-7; v_gene: TRBV7-9; abundance: .; d_gene: TRBD2; CDR3aa: CASSFSSGSYEQYF; CDR3nt: TGTGCCAGCAGCTTCTCTAGCGGGAGCTACGAGCAGTACTTC